The following is a TCR beta chain sequence with its context. This entry comes from a study of patients and donors after allogeneic stem cell transplantation. The CDR3 length is 14 residues. The germline V gene encodes CDR1 MNHEY and CDR2 SVGAGI. Trimming stripped 8 bases from V and 4 bases from J, with 14 bases between. TCRdb re-called the RT-PCR reads with MiXCR, one entry per CDR3 protein. The sample carries some 150,000 distinct CDR3 sequences, about 36% recorded once. The TCR was taken from a human donor who was either an allogeneic HSCT recipient or a stem cell or donor lymphocyte infusion donor (not recorded which). It is not recorded whose cells these are; they may come from a transplant donor. This chain uses TRBV6-5 with TRBJ2-2; a possible D gene is TRBD2 (6 bases). The specimen sequenced was blood, either unsorted or a sorted T cell fraction (not recorded which). The DNA for the CDR3 is TGTGCCAGCGGCCAGCGGGTTTCCACCGGGGAGCTGTTTTTT. Translated: CASGQRVSTGELFF.